These T cell receptor beta chains were read from a single sample in a study of PD-1 blockade in mismatch repair-deficient tumors. Sequencing used immunoSEQ multiplex PCR; TCRdb keeps in-frame clones, though not all of them. The repertoire holds 8,500 to 9,500 clones, with approximately 85% as singletons. The sample was PBMCs, taken around 46 weeks after starting pembrolizumab. Receptors originate from an adult with mismatch repair-deficient cancer. Both conserved end residues are part of each CDR3.

j_call: TRBJ1-5
v_call: TRBV5-1
cdr3_length: 15
cdr3_aa: CASSLGDLPNQPQHF

j_call: TRBJ2-1
v_call: TRBV7-3
cdr3_length: 12
cdr3_aa: CASSLLSGEQFF

j_call: TRBJ1-5
v_call: TRBV5-1
cdr3_length: 14
cdr3_aa: CASSSTGGNQPQHF

j_call: TRBJ1-1
v_call: TRBV28
cdr3_length: 13
cdr3_aa: CASSPPGFAEAFF

j_call: TRBJ2-3
v_call: TRBV23-1
cdr3_length: 15
cdr3_aa: CASSQLSPPTDTQYF

j_call: TRBJ1-2
v_call: TRBV2
cdr3_length: 17
cdr3_aa: CASSEYQTGAPNYGYTF

j_call: TRBJ2-3
v_call: TRBV11-3
cdr3_length: 12
cdr3_aa: CASSPGTDTQYF

j_call: TRBJ2-2
v_call: TRBV5-3
cdr3_length: 15
cdr3_aa: CARSLLAGNTGELFF

j_call: TRBJ1-3
v_call: TRBV28
cdr3_length: 14
cdr3_aa: CASSLRVTGNTIYF

j_call: TRBJ1-2
v_call: TRBV19
cdr3_length: 17
cdr3_aa: CASSIPKDGIFNYGYTF

j_call: TRBJ2-2
v_call: TRBV9
cdr3_length: 16
cdr3_aa: CASSVEPQGHTGELFF

j_call: TRBJ1-1
v_call: TRBV7-2
cdr3_length: 16
cdr3_aa: CASSFERPRQGVEAFF

j_call: TRBJ1-2
v_call: TRBV6-1
cdr3_length: 13
cdr3_aa: CASRGQDYYGYTF

j_call: TRBJ1-5
v_call: TRBV7-9
cdr3_length: 13
cdr3_aa: CASSPKGQGTQHF

j_call: TRBJ1-2
v_call: TRBV11-2
cdr3_length: 18
cdr3_aa: CASTILRDREKKNYGYTF

j_call: TRBJ2-5
v_call: TRBV5-1
cdr3_length: 16
cdr3_aa: CASSPGTSVDSETQYF

j_call: TRBJ2-5
v_call: TRBV28
cdr3_length: 14
cdr3_aa: CASSPTSGTGTQYF

j_call: TRBJ1-5
v_call: TRBV7-2
cdr3_length: 18
cdr3_aa: CASRRSGTGSYSNQPQHF

j_call: TRBJ2-6
v_call: TRBV10-1
cdr3_length: 15
cdr3_aa: CASSEGGAGANVLTF

j_call: TRBJ2-7
v_call: TRBV5-1
cdr3_length: 14
cdr3_aa: CASRRGTEAYEQYF

j_call: TRBJ2-1
v_call: TRBV19
cdr3_length: 15
cdr3_aa: CASRNRWQGNNEQFF

j_call: TRBJ1-1
v_call: TRBV29-1
cdr3_length: 13
cdr3_aa: CSARDTSNTEAFF

j_call: TRBJ1-2
v_call: TRBV28
cdr3_length: 15
cdr3_aa: CASSSLTGARYGYTF

j_call: TRBJ2-2
v_call: TRBV28
cdr3_length: 16
cdr3_aa: CASSSTGEANTGELFF

j_call: TRBJ2-7
v_call: TRBV5-1
cdr3_length: 14
cdr3_aa: CASSFAGSTYEQYF

j_call: TRBJ2-7
v_call: TRBV5-1
cdr3_length: 13
cdr3_aa: CASSFQGSHEQYF

j_call: TRBJ1-1
v_call: TRBV29-1
cdr3_length: 13
cdr3_aa: CSVVVLLNTEAFF

j_call: TRBJ1-4
v_call: TRBV5-1
cdr3_length: 16
cdr3_aa: CASSDGQGGGGEKLFF

j_call: TRBJ2-6
v_call: TRBV2
cdr3_length: 14
cdr3_aa: CASRLESGANVLTF

j_call: TRBJ2-1
v_call: TRBV11-1
cdr3_length: 14
cdr3_aa: CASSLEQGYNEQFF

j_call: TRBJ1-2
v_call: TRBV28
cdr3_length: 15
cdr3_aa: CASSGAGEGNYGYTF

j_call: TRBJ2-1
v_call: TRBV13
cdr3_length: 14
cdr3_aa: CASSLWTPNNEQFF

j_call: TRBJ1-2
v_call: TRBV5-1
cdr3_length: 15
cdr3_aa: CASSLGGQAPYGYTF

j_call: TRBJ1-2
v_call: TRBV6-1
cdr3_length: 11
cdr3_aa: CAGGEFYGYTF

j_call: TRBJ2-7
v_call: TRBV13
cdr3_length: 16
cdr3_aa: CASSFRTSGISYEQYF

j_call: TRBJ2-1
v_call: TRBV7-2
cdr3_length: 14
cdr3_aa: CASSLSGTATGEFF

j_call: TRBJ2-7
v_call: TRBV28
cdr3_length: 16
cdr3_aa: CASSINFLRSSYEQYF

j_call: TRBJ2-7
v_call: TRBV9
cdr3_length: 15
cdr3_aa: CASSMTGVQTYEQYF

j_call: TRBJ2-3
v_call: TRBV10-3
cdr3_length: 13
cdr3_aa: CAISESESGTQYF